Presented here are 16 T cell receptor beta chains from one specimen sequenced in a study of blood T cells in healthy people across ages. A second 7 to 11 cycle PCR used barcoded and J-beta primers. One entry per CDR3 protein results from TCRdb running MiXCR on the 5' RACE reads. In the table there are around 1,600,000 distinct CDR3 sequences, 35% to 45% of which are singletons. The sequenced sample was blood. Receptors were obtained from a woman aged 18-29 years in good health.

The chain links TRBV6-5 to TRBJ1-4; TRBD1 might be the D (6 bases). Germline CDR1 is MNHEY and CDR2 is SVGAGI. CDR3 size: 18 residues. Trimming removed 0 bases from V and 7 bases from J, with 21 bases in between. This chain's CDR3 is CASSYSYRVFQRSEKLFF. CDR3 in DNA: TGTGCCAGCAGTTACTCGTACAGGGTTTTCCAGAGAAGTGAAAAACTGTTTTTT.

The table lists this clonotype with a few counts. The chain recombines TRBV29-1 with TRBJ1-3; D may be TRBD1 (6 bases). Germline assignment: CDR1 SQVTM and CDR2 ANQGSEA. V was clipped by 0 bases and J by 4 bases, with 10 bases between them. This CDR3 is built from 14 residues. The CDR3 DNA reads as TGCAGCGTTGAAGATCTTACAGGGGGAAACACCATATATTTT. As protein: CSVEDLTGGNTIYF. Based on the CDR3 plus reference TRBV29-1 and TRBJ1-3, the full variable domain is SAVISQKPSRDICQRGTSLTIQCQVDSQVTMMFWYRQQPGQSLTLIATANQGSEATYESGFVIDKFPISRPNLTFSTLTVSNMSPEDSSIYLCSVEDLTGGNTIYFGEGSWLTVV.

This chain joins TRBV18 and TRBJ1-4, with a possible D match to TRBD1 (5 bases). This CDR3 has 15 amino acids. Trimming cost V 2 bases and J 10 bases, with 17 bases left between them. CDR1 and CDR2 from the germline V gene are KGHSH and LQKENI. CDR3 in DNA: TGTGCCAGCTCACCAGATTGGCAGGGCCCGGCAAAACTGTTTTTT. The encoded protein is CASSPDWQGPAKLFF.

This clonotype was observed a handful of times. The chain recombines TRBV4-3 with TRBJ2-3; 10 bases match TRBD2. The CDR3 is 16 amino acids. Germline V gene sequence: CDR1 LGHNA, CDR2 YSLEER. V lost 3 bases and J lost 4; bases outside the gene matches: 7. The CDR3 reads CASSQAGTSVADTQYF. Written as DNA, the CDR3 is TGCGCCAGCAGCCAGGCAGGGACTAGCGTAGCAGATACGCAGTATTTT.

The chain uses TRBV3-1 and TRBJ2-2; D gene ambiguous. Germline CDR1 is LGHDT and CDR2 is YNNKEL (reference sequence). V shed 2 bases and J shed 4 bases, with 14 bases lying between them. The CDR3 extends over 16 amino acids. As DNA, the CDR3 is TGTGCCAGCAGCCAAACGATGGACGGGTTCACCGGGGAGCTGTTTTTT. Encoded protein: CASSQTMDGFTGELFF.

This clonotype has a count of ten or more. J is TRBJ2-3 and V is TRBV3-1; the D is unclear. V lost 2 bases and J lost 6, with 6 bases in between. The CDR3 length is 12 residues. The germline CDR1 and CDR2 sequences are LGHDT and YNNKEL (reference sequence). In DNA, the CDR3 is TGTGCCAGCAGCCAATCCGGCGATACGCAGTATTTT. Encoded protein: CASSQSGDTQYF.

V and J are TRBV20-1 and TRBJ2-7, with a weak D call TRBD1 (7 bases). The CDR3 has 11 amino acids. Germline V gene sequence: CDR1 DFQATT, CDR2 SNEGSKA (reference sequence). V gave up 5 bases and J gave up 12 bases, with 17 bases separating them. In DNA form, the CDR3 reads TGCAGTGCTTGGGACAGCGGGTGGTTGTACTTC. Amino acid sequence: CSAWDSGWLYF.

At least ten counts were recorded for this clonotype. This chain joins TRBV14 and TRBJ2-1; 7 bases fit TRBD1. The V gene end was trimmed by 1 base and the J gene end by 6 bases; junction bases not matched to a gene: 3. The CDR3 is 14 amino acids. Looked up from germline, CDR1 is SGHDN and CDR2 is FVKESK. CDR3 in amino acids: CASSQVDRVNEQFF. In DNA, the CDR3 is TGTGCCAGCAGCCAAGTTGACAGGGTCAATGAGCAGTTCTTC.

This clonotype has ten or more counts. This rearrangement joins TRBV2 to TRBJ1-1, with a weak D call TRBD1 (6 bases). CDR3 length: 14 amino acids. The germline CDR1 and CDR2 sequences are SNHLY and FYNNEI. The ends were cut back, 4 bases at V and 0 bases at J, with 9 bases in the middle. CDR3 sequence reads: CASSGGGMNTEAFF. In DNA, the CDR3 is TGTGCCAGCAGTGGGGGGGGCATGAACACTGAAGCTTTCTTT.

This clonotype has a handful of counts. This rearrangement joins TRBV25-1 to TRBJ1-2; 9 nucleotides align to TRBD1. CDR3 length: 19 residues. CDR1 is MGHDK and CDR2 is SYGVNS in the germline V gene. Losses at the gene ends were 4 bases for V and 2 bases for J; bases not matched to a gene: 17. This chain's CDR3 is CASSALVPHAGTGNYGYTF. The CDR3 DNA follows: TGTGCCAGCAGTGCCTTAGTCCCACACGCCGGGACAGGGAACTATGGCTACACCTTC.

This clonotype turned up a few times. The chain combines TRBV29-1 with TRBJ1-2; D is undetermined. Per germline, CDR1 SQVTM and CDR2 ANQGSEA. Deletions cut 1 base from V and 4 bases from J, with 7 bases between. CDR3 length: 12 amino acids. Here the CDR3 DNA reads TGCAGCGTTGAAGGGCAGGCCTATGGCTACACCTTC. Encoded protein: CSVEGQAYGYTF.

This chain connects TRBV20-1 to TRBJ2-7, with D perhaps TRBD1 (6 bases). The CDR3 consists of 14 residues. CDR1 is DFQATT and CDR2 is SNEGSKA in the germline V gene (reference sequence). V lost 7 bases and J lost 7, with 23 bases in between. The CDR3 DNA follows: TGCAGTGTTGGCCGGCGACAGGTGACATATGAGCAGTACTTC. Its protein is CSVGRRQVTYEQYF.

The chain uses TRBV9 and TRBJ2-1, with D unclear. V was pared by 3 bases and J by 0 bases, with 13 bases between. This CDR3 is 16 amino acids long. Germline CDR1 reads SGDLS; CDR2 reads YYNGEE. The CDR3 DNA follows: TGTGCCAGCAGCGGAAGACTTGTGAACTCCTACAATGAGCAGTTCTTC. Protein product: CASSGRLVNSYNEQFF.

V is TRBV18 and J is TRBJ2-1; no clear D. V lost 3 bases and J 7 bases, leaving 10 bases between the germline ends. This CDR3 contains 13 residues. Germline V gene data show CDR1 as KGHSH and CDR2 as LQKENI. CDR3 protein: CASSPGQINEQFF. CDR3 bases: TGTGCCAGCTCACCTGGGCAGATTAATGAGCAGTTCTTC.

There are a few counts of this clonotype. In nucleotides, the CDR3 is TGTGCCAGCAGCTTAAACGCGGTGGATGAGCAGTTCTTC. Translating gives CASSLNAVDEQFF. The chain links TRBV7-3 to TRBJ2-1; no clear D. The CDR3 has 13 amino acids. Per germline, CDR1 SGHTA and CDR2 FQGTGA. With 1 base removed from V and 8 bases from J, the gap between germline ends came to 9 bases.

This clonotype turned up a few times. This sequence joins TRBV7-2 and TRBJ1-1; D is uncertain. Germline V gives CDR1 SGHTA, CDR2 FQGNSA. V was pared by 5 bases and J by 1 base, with 8 bases between. There are 13 residues in the CDR3. In DNA, the CDR3 is TGTGCCAGCAGCCAGGACCAGAACACTGAAGCTTTCTTT. This gives the protein CASSQDQNTEAFF.